The clone carrying this TCR beta chain appeared a few times. What it binds is unknown. Time point reported: newly diagnosed GD, antithyroid drugs for less than 3 months. Researchers made the TCR library from RNA that was extracted from PBMCs. This entry comes from a study of regulatory T cells in long-lasting Graves disease. V was pared by 6 bases and J by 6 bases, with 8 bases of the junction left unmatched. The CDR3 runs to 15 residues. Germline CDR1 reads MNHNS; CDR2 reads SASEGT. Study results and caveats: There was favoring of TRBV28, TRBJ1-2 and TRBJ2-5 in persistent disease.

iRepertoire HTBI primers and Arm-PCR of CDR3 regions built TCR beta libraries. MiXCR was run by TCRdb on the multiplex PCR reads, yielding one entry per CDR3 protein. The sample consists of about 460,000 distinct CDR3 sequences, around 15% of them appearing once. These data are also associated with another study on T cells in Graves' hyperthyroidism and ophthalmopathy. That work contributes: For the diagnoses, clinical symptoms, serum thyroxine and TRAb, thyroid ultrasound and orbital computed tomography were used.

The rearrangement links TRBV6-1 to TRBJ1-6; 7 nucleotides align to TRBD1. The origin of this receptor is a woman in her forties or fifties with Graves disease. This material consisted of peripheral blood mononuclear cells (PBMCs), taken at new diagnosis, from a patient treated with antithyroid drugs. The CDR3 reads CASSEQGPTNSPLHF. The CDR3 DNA sequence: TGTGCCAGCAGCGAACAGGGGCCCACTAATTCACCCCTCCACTTT.